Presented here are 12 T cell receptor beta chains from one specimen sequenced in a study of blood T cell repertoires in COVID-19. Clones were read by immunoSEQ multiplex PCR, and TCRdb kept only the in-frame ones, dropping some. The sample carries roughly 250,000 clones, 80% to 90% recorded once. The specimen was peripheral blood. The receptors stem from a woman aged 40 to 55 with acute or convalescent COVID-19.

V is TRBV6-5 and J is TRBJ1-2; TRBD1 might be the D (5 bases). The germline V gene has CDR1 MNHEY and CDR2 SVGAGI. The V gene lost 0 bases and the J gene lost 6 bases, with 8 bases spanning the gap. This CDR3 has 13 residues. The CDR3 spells CASSYSKQDGYTF. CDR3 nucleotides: TGTGCCAGCAGTTACTCGAAACAGGATGGCTACACCTTC.

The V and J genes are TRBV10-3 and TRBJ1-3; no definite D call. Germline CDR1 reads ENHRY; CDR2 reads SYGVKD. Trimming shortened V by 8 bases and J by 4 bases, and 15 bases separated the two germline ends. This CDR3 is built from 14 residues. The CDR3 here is CAILPEASGNTIYF. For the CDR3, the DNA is TGTGCCATCCTCCCGGAGGCGTCCGGAAACACCATATATTTT.

In DNA form, the CDR3 reads TGTGCCAGCAGCCCGGCAGGGGTGGCAGGCACTGAAGCTTTCTTT. Translation: CASSPAGVAGTEAFF. The J gene is TRBJ1-1, the V gene TRBV7-2; possibly TRBD1 for D (6 bases). Germline loops: CDR1 SGHTA, CDR2 FQGNSA. The CDR3 extends over 15 amino acids. Trimming cost V 5 bases and J 4 bases, with 17 bases left between them. Supplemented by reference TRBV7-2 and TRBJ1-1, the full variable domain reads GAGVSQSPSNKVTEKGKDVELRCDPISGHTALYWYRQSLGQGLEFLIYFQGNSAPDKSGLPSDRFSAERTGGSVSTLTIQRTQQEDSAVYLCASSPAGVAGTEAFFGQGTRLTVV.

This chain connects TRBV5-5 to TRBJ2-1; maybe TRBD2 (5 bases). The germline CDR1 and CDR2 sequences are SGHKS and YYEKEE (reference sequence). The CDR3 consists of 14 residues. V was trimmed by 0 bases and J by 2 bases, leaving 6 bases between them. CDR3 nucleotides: TGTGCCAGCAGCTTGGACGGGGCCTACAATGAGCAGTTCTTC. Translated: CASSLDGAYNEQFF.

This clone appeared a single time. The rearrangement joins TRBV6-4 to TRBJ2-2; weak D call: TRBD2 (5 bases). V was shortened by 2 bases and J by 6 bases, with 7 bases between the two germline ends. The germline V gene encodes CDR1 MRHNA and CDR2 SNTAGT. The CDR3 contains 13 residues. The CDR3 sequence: CASSDRESGELFF. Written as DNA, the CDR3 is TGTGCCAGCAGTGACAGGGAGTCCGGGGAGCTGTTTTTT.

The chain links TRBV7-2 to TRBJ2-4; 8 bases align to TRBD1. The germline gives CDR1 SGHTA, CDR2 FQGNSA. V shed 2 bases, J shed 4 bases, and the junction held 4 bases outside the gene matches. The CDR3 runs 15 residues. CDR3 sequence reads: CASSLPGDRKNIQYF. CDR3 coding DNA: TGTGCCAGCAGCTTACCGGGGGACAGGAAAAACATTCAGTACTTC.

The CDR3 coding sequence is TGTGCCAGCAGTGACAGGGTCTATGGCTACACCTTC. Translating it yields CASSDRVYGYTF. The gene calls are TRBV2 and TRBJ1-2, with D possibly matching TRBD1 (5 bases). Germline-derived CDR1 and CDR2 are SNHLY and FYNNEI. V dropped 3 bases and J dropped 4 bases, with 6 bases sitting between them. This CDR3 has 12 residues.

The CDR3 here is CASSLSLGQTEAFF. The CDR3 bases are TGTGCCAGCAGTTTAAGTCTGGGACAGACTGAAGCTTTCTTT. The chain recombines TRBV27 with TRBJ1-1; 7 nucleotides agree with TRBD1. The germline gives CDR1 MNHEY, CDR2 SMNVEV (reference sequence). The CDR3 length is 14 residues. The ends lost 2 bases at V and 5 bases at J; junction bases unmatched: 5.

This chain's CDR3 is CASSPGLAGGQSTDTQYF. The DNA for the CDR3 is TGTGCCAGCAGCCCCGGACTAGCGGGGGGCCAAAGCACAGATACGCAGTATTTT. The genes are TRBV11-2 and TRBJ2-3, with 14 nucleotides matching TRBD2. This CDR3 region has 18 residues. V shed 5 bases, J shed 0 bases, and the junction held 7 bases outside the gene matches. Germline V gene sequence: CDR1 SGHAT, CDR2 FQNNGV.

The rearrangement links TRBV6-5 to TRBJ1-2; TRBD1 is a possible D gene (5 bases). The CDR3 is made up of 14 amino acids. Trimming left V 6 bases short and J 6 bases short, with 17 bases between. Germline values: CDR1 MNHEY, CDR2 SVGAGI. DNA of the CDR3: TGTGCCAGCAGCACACACACCAGGGCGGATGGCTACACCTTC. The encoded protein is CASSTHTRADGYTF.

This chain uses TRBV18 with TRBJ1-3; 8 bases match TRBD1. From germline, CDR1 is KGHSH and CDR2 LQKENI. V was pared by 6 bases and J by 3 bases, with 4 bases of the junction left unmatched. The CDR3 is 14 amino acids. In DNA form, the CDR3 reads TGTGCCAGCTCTCAGGGGGCGCTTGGAAACACCATATATTTT. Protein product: CASSQGALGNTIYF.

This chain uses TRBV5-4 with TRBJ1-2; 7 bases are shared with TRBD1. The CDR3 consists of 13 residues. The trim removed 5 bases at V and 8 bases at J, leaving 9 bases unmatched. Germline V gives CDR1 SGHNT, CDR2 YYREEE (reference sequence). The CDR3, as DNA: TGTGCCAGCAGACACGGGACAGAGGGGGGCTACACCTTC. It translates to CASRHGTEGGYTF.